The entry below gives a single T cell receptor beta chain sequence along with its context. The target antigen is unknown. This record comes from a study of cytomegalovirus exposure and HLA in healthy donors. Findings of the study overall: Versus the roughly 670-donor mean, an Asian-associated ancestry cluster reportedly showed fewer N-insertions in a later analysis. As was reported, the HLA-A and HLA-B alleles of most subjects were accurately predicted from TCR beta sequences.

It was with 60 Vbeta and 13 Jbeta primers that the PCR ran. Sequencing used immunoSEQ multiplex PCR; TCRdb keeps in-frame clones, though not all of them. This table has 130,000 to 150,000 clones, around 85% appearing once. This CDR3 spans 18 amino acids. Trimming removed 3 bases from V and 3 bases from J, with 21 bases in between. CDR1 and CDR2 (germline): MNHEY, SMNVEV (reference sequence). The source is a woman in her twenties or thirties in good health and CMV-seronegative. Source material: PBMCs. The chain recombines TRBV27 with TRBJ2-1; possible D gene TRBD2, 6 bases. The CDR3 DNA is TGTGCCAGCAGTTTTAGAGCGGGTGACCCCACCCACTACAATGAGCAGTTCTTC. Its protein product is CASSFRAGDPTHYNEQFF.